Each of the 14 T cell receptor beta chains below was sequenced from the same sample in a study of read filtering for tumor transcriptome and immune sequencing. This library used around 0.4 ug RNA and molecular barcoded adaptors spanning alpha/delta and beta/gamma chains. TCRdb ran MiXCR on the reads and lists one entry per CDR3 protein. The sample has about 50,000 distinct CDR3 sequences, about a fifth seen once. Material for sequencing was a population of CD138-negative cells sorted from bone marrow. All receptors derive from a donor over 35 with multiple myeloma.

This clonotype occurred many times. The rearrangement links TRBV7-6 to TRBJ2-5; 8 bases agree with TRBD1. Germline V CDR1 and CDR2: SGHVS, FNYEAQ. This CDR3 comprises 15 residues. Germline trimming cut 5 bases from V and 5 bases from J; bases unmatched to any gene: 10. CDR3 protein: CASSQRSRGHETQYF. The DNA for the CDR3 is TGTGCCAGCAGCCAGCGCAGCAGGGGGCACGAGACCCAGTACTTC.

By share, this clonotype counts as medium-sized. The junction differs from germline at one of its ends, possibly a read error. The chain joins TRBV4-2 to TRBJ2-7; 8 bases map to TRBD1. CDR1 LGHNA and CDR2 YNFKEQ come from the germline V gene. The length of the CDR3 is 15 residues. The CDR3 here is CASSQSDRGFYEQYF. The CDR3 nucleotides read TGCGCCAGCAGCCAATCAGACAGGGGCTTCTACGAGCAGTACTTC.

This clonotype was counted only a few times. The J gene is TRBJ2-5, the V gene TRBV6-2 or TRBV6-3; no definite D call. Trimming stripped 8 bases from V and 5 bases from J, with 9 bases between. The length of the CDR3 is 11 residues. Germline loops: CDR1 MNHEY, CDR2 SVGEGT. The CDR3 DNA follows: TGTGCCAGCCGGTGGTCGGAGACCCAGTACTTC. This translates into CASRWSETQYF.

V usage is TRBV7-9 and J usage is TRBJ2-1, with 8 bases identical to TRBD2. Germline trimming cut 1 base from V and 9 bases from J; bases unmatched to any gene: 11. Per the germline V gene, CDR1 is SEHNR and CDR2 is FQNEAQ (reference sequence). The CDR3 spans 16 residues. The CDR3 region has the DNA TGTGCCAGCAGCTTAGAGTTTTCTAGCGGGCGGGCTGAGCAGTTCTTC. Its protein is CASSLEFSSGRAEQFF.

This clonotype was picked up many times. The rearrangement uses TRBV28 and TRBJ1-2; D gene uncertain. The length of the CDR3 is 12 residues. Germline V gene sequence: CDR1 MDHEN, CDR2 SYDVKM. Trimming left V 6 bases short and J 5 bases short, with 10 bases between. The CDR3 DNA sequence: TGTGCCAGCAGCTTCAGCAGTTATGGCTACACCTTC. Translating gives CASSFSSYGYTF.

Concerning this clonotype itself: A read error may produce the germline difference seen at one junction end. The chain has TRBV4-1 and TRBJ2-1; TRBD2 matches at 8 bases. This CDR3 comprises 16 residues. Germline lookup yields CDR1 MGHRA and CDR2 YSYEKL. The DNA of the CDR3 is TGTGCCAGCAGCCAATGTCAGGGACTAGACTACAATGAGCAGTTCTTC. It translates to CASSQCQGLDYNEQFF.

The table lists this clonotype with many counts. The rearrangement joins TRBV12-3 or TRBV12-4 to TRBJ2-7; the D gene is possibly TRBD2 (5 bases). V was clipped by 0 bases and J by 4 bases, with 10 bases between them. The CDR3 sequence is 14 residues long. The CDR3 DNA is TGTGCCAGCAGTTTAGCGGGAGCAAGGTACGAGCAGTACTTC. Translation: CASSLAGARYEQYF.

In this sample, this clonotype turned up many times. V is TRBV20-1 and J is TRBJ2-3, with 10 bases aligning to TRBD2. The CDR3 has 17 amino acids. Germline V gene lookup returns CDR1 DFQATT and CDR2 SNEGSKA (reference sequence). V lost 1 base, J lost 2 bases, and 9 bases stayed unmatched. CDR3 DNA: TGCAGTGCTAGAGCAATTAGCGGGAGGAGAGACACAGATACGCAGTATTTT. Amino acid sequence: CSARAISGRRDTDTQYF.

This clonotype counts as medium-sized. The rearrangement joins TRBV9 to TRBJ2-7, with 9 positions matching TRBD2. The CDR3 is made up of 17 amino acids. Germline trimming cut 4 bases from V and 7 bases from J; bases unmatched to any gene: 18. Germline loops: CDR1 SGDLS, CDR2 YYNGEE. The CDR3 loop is CASSLAGGGASSVEQYF. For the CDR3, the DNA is TGTGCCAGCAGCCTCGCAGGCGGGGGGGCTTCCTCGGTAGAGCAGTACTTC.

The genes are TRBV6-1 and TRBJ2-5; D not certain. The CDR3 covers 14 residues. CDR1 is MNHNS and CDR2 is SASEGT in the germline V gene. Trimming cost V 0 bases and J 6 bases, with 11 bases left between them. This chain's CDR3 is CASSEAFGPQTQYF. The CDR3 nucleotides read TGTGCCAGCAGTGAAGCGTTCGGTCCGCAGACCCAGTACTTC.

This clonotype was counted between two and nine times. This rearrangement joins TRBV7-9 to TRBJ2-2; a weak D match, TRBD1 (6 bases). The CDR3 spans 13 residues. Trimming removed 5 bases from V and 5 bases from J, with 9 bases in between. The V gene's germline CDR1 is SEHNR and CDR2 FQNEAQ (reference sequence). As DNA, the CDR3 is TGTGCCAGCAGCCCGCAGGGGACCGGGGAGCTGTTTTTT. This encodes CASSPQGTGELFF.

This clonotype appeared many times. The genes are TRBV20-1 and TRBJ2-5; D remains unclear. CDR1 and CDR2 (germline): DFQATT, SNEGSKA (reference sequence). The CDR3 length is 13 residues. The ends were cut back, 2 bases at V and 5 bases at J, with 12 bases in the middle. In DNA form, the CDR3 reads TGCAGTGCTAGACTTGCACGTGGGGAGACCCAGTACTTC. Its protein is CSARLARGETQYF.

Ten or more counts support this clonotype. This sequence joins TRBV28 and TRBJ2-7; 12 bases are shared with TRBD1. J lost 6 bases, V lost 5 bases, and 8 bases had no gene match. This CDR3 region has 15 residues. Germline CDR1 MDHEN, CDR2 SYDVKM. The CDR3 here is CASSEGTGGRLEQYF. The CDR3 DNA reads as TGTGCCAGCAGTGAGGGGACAGGGGGCAGGCTCGAGCAGTACTTC.

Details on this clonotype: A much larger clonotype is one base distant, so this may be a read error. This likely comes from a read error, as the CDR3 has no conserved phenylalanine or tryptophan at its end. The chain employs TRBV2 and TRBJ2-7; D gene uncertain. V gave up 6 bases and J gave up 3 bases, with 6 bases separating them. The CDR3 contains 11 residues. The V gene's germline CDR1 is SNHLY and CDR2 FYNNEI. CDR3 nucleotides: TGTGCCAGCAGCAATGACTACGAGCAGTACCTC. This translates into CASSNDYEQYL.